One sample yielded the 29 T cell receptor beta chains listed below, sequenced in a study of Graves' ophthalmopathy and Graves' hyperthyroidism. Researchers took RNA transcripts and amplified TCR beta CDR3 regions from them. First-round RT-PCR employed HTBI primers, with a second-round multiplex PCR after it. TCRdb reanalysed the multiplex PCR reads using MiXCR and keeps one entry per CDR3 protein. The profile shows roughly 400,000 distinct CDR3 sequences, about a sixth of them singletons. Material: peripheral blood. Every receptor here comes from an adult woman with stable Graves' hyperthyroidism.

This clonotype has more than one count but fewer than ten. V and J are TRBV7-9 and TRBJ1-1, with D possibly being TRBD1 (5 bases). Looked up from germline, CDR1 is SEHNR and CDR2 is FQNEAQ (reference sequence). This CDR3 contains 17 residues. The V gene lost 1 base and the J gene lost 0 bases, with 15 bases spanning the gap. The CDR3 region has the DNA TGTGCCAGCAGCTTAGGTGGGTGGGGCAGAATGAACACTGAAGCTTTCTTT. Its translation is CASSLGGWGRMNTEAFF.

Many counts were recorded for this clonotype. The DNA of the CDR3 is TGTGCCAGCCGCCGAGGGAGCTCCTACGAGCAGTACTTC. This sequence encodes CASRRGSSYEQYF. This sequence joins TRBV28 and TRBJ2-7; a possible D gene is TRBD2 (5 bases). The CDR3 is 13 amino acids. Trimming cost V 8 bases and J 0 bases, with 11 bases left between them. Germline V CDR1 and CDR2: MDHEN, SYDVKM.

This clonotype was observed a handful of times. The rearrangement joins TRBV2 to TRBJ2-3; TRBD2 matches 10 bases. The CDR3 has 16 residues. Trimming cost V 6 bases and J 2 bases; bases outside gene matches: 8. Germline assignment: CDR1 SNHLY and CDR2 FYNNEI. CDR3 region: CASRDQAGGFTDTQYF. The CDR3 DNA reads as TGTGCCAGCAGGGATCAAGCGGGAGGGTTCACAGATACGCAGTATTTT.

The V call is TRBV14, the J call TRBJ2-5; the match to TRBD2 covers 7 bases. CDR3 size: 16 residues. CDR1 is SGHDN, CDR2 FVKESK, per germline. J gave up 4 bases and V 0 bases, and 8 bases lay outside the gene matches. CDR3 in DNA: TGTGCCAGCAGCCAAGACTTCGCGGGAGTCGGAGAGACCCAGTACTTC. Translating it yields CASSQDFAGVGETQYF.

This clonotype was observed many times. This CDR3 is CSVVGGTGGVETQYF. In DNA form, the CDR3 reads TGCAGCGTTGTGGGCGGGACAGGGGGGGTAGAGACCCAGTACTTC. This chain uses TRBV29-1 with TRBJ2-5, with TRBD1 matching over 11 bases. The CDR3 loop spans 15 amino acids. V was pared by 4 bases and J by 4 bases, with 8 bases of the junction left unmatched. Germline-derived CDR1 and CDR2 are SQVTM and ANQGSEA.

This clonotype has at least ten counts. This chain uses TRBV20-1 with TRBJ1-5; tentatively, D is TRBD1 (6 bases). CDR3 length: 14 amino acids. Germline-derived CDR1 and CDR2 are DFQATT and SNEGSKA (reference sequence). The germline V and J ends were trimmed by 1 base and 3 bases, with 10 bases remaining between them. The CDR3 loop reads CSARGNRDNQPQHF. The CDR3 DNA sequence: TGCAGTGCTAGAGGTAACAGGGACAATCAGCCCCAGCATTTT.

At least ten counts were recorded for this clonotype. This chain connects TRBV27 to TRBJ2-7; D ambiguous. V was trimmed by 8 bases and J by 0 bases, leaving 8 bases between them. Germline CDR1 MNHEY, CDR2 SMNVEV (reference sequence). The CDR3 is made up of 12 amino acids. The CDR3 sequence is CASGYSSYEQYF. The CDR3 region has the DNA TGTGCCAGCGGGTACAGCTCCTACGAGCAGTACTTC.

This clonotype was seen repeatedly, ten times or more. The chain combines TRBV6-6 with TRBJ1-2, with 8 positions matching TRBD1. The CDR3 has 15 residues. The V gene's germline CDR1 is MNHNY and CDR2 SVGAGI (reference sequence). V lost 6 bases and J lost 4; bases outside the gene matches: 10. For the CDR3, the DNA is TGTGCCAGCAGGATGCACAGGGGGAATAGCTATGGCTACACCTTC. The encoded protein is CASRMHRGNSYGYTF.

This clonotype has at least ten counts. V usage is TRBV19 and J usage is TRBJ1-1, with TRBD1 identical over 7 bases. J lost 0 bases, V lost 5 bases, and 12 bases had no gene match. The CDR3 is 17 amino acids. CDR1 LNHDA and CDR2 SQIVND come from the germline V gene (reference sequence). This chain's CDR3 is CASSSPPGTVMNTEAFF. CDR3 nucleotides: TGTGCCAGTAGTTCCCCTCCCGGGACAGTTATGAACACTGAAGCTTTCTTT.

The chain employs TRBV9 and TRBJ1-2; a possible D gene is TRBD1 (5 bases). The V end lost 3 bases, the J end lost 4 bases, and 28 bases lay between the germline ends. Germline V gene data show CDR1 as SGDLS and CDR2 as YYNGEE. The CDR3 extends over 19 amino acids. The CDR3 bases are TGTGCCAGCAGCGCCGGGGGGAAAGGGTGGCTGCATGAGGCCTATGGCTACACCTTC. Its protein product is CASSAGGKGWLHEAYGYTF.

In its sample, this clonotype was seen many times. CDR3 coding DNA: TGCAGTGCTACAAAAATGACTAGCGGGCCGACCTACGAGCAGTACTTC. Residues: CSATKMTSGPTYEQYF. The rearrangement joins TRBV20-1 to TRBJ2-7, with 10 bases identical to TRBD2. Per germline, CDR1 DFQATT and CDR2 SNEGSKA (reference sequence). CDR3 length: 16 amino acids. J lost 2 bases, V lost 4 bases, and 11 bases had no gene match.

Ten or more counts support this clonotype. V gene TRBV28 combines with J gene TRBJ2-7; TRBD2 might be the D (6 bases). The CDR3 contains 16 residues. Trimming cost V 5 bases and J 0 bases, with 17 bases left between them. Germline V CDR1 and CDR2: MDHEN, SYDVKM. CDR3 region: CASSTSRGLSSYEQYF. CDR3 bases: TGTGCCAGCAGTACCTCGCGGGGACTCAGCTCCTACGAGCAGTACTTC.

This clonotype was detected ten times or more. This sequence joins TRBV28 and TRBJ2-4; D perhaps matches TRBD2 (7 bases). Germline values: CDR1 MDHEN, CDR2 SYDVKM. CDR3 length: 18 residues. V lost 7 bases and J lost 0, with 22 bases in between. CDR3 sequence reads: CASTWGRGASLAKNIQYF. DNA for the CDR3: TGTGCCAGCACCTGGGGTCGGGGGGCGAGCTTAGCCAAAAACATTCAGTACTTC.

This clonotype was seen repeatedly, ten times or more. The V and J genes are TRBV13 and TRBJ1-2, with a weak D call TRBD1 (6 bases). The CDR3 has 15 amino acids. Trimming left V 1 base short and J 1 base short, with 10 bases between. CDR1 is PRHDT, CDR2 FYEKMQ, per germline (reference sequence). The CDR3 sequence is CASSLVGGINYGYTF. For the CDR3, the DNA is TGTGCCAGCAGCTTAGTCGGGGGCATTAACTATGGCTACACCTTC.

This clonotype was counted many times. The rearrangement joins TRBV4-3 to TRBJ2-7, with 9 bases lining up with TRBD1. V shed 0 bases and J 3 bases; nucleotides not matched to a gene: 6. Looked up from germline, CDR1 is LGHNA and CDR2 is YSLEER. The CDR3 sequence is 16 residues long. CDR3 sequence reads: CASSQDGTGSHYEQYF. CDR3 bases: TGCGCCAGCAGCCAAGATGGGACAGGGAGTCACTACGAGCAGTACTTC.

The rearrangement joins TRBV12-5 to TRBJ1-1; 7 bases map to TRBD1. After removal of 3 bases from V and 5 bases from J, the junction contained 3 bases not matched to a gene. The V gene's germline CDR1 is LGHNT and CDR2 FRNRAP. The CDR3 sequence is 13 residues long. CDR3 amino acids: CASGLLTGTEAFF. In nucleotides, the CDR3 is TGTGCTAGTGGTTTATTGACAGGGACTGAAGCTTTCTTT.

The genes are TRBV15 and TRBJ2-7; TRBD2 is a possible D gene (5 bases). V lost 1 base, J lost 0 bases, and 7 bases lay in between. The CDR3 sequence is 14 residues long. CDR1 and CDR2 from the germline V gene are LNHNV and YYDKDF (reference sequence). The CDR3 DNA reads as TGTGCCACCAGCAGAGCGGGGTCCTCCTACGAGCAGTACTTC. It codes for CATSRAGSSYEQYF.

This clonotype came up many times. As DNA, the CDR3 is TGTGCCAGCACCAACCGGCAGGGGAGCAATCAGCCCCAGCATTTT. Its protein is CASTNRQGSNQPQHF. The chain employs TRBV13 and TRBJ1-5, with a tentative D call TRBD1 (6 bases). V dropped 7 bases and J dropped 1 base, with 14 bases sitting between them. The CDR3 is 15 amino acids. CDR1 and CDR2 from the germline V gene are PRHDT and FYEKMQ (reference sequence).

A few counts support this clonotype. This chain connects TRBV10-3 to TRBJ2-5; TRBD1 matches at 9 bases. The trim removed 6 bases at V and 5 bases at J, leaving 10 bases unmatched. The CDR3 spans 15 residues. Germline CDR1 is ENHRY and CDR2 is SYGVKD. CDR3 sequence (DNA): TGTGCCATCAGGGGAGCCGGACAGGGGAAGGAGACCCAGTACTTC. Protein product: CAIRGAGQGKETQYF.

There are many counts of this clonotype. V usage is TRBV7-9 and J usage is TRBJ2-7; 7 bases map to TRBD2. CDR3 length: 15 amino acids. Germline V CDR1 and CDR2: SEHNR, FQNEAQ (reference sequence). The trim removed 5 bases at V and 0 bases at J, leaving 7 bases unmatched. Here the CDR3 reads CASSTPGLSSYEQYF. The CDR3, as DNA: TGTGCCAGCAGCACACCGGGACTATCCTCCTACGAGCAGTACTTC.

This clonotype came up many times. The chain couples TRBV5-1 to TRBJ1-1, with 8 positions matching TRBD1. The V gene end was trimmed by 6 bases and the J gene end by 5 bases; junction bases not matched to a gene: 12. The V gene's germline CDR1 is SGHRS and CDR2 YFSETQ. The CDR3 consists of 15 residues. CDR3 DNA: TGCGCCAGCACCCTATTCGCAGGGGGCGAGACTGAAGCTTTCTTT. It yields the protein CASTLFAGGETEAFF.

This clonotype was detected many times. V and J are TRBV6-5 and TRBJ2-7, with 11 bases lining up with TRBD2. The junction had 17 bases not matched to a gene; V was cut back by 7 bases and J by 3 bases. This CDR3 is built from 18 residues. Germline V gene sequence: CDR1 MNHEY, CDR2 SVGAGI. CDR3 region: CASTEGASGRSAGYEQYF. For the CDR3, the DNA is TGTGCCAGCACCGAAGGGGCTAGCGGGAGGTCAGCGGGCTACGAGCAGTACTTC.

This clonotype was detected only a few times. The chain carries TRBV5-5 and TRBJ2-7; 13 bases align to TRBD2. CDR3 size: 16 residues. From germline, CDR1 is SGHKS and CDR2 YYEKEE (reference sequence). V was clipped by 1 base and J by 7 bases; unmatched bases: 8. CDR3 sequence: CASSLSSTSGRVEQYF. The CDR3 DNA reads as TGTGCCAGCAGCTTGTCCAGCACTAGCGGGAGGGTGGAGCAGTACTTC.

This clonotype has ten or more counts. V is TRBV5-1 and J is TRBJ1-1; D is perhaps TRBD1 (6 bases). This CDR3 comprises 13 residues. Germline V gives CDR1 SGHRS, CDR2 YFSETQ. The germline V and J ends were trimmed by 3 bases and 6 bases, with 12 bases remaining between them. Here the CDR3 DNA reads TGCGCCAGCAGCTCCCCAGGGGTATCTGAAGCTTTCTTT. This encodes CASSSPGVSEAFF.

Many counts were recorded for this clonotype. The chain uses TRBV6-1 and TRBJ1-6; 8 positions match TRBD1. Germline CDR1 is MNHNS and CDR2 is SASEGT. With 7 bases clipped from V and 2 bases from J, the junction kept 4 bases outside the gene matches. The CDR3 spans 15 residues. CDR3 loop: CASKTGQAYNSPLHF. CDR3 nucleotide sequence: TGTGCCAGCAAGACGGGACAGGCCTATAATTCACCCCTCCACTTT.

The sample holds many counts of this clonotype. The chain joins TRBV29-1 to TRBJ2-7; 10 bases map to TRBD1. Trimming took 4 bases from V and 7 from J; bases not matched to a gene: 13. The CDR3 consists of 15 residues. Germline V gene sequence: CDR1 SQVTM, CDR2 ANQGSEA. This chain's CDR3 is CSVGTGGAAAQEQYF. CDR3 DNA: TGCAGCGTTGGGACAGGGGGGGCAGCTGCTCAAGAGCAGTACTTC.

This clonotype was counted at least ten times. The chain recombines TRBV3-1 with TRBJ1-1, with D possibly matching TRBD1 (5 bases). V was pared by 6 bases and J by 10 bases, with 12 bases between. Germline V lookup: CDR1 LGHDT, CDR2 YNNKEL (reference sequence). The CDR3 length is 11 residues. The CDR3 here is CASRSQGGAFF. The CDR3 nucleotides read TGTGCCAGCAGGAGCCAGGGTGGAGCTTTCTTT.

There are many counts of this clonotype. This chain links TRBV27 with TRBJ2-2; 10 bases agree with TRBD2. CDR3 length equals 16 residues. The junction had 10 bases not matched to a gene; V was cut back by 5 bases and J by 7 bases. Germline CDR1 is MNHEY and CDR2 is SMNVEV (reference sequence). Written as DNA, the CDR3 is TGTGCCAGCAGTACTAATAGCGGGAGGAGGGACGGGGAGCTGTTTTTT. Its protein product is CASSTNSGRRDGELFF.

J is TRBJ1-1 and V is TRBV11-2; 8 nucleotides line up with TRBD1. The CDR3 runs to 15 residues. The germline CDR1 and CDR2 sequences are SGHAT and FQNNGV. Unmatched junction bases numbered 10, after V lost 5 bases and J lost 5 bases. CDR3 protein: CASSQIRGRGTEAFF. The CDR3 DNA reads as TGTGCCAGCAGCCAGATCAGGGGGCGGGGGACTGAAGCTTTCTTT.